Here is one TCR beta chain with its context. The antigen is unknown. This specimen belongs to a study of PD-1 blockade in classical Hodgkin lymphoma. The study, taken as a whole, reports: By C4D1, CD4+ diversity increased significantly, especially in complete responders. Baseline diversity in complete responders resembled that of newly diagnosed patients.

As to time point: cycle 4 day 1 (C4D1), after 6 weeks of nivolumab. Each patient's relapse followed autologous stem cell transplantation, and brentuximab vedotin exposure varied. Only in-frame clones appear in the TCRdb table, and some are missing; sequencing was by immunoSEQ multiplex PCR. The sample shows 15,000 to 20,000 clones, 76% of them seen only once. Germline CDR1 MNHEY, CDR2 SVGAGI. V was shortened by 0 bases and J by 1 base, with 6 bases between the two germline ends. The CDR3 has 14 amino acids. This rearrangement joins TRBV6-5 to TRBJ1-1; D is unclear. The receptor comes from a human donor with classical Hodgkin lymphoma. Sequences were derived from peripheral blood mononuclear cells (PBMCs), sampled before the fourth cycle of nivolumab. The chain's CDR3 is CASSYSRRNTEAFF. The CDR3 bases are TGTGCCAGCAGTTACTCGCGACGGAACACTGAAGCTTTCTTT.